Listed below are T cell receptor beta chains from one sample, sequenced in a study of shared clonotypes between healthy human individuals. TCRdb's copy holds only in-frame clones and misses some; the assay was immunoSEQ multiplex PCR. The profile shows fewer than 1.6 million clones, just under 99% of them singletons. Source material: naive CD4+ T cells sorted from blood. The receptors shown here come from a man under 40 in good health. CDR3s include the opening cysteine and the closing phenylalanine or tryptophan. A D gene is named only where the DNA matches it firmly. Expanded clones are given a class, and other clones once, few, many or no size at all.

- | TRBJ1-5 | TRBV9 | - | CASSADSYSNQPQHF | TGTGCCAGCAGCGCCGACAGTTATAGCAATCAGCCCCAGCATTTT
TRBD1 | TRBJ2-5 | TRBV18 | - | CASSPGQRETQYF | TGTGCCAGCTCGCCGGGACAGAGAGAGACCCAGTACTTC
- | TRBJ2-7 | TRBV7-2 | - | CASSPGTEQYF | TGTGCCAGCAGCCCAGGGACCGAGCAGTACTTC
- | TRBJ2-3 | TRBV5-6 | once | CASSSSGAADTQYF | TGTGCCAGCAGCTCGTCAGGGGCGGCAGATACGCAGTATTTT
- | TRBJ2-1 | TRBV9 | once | CASGAPQAGSGNEQFF | TGTGCCAGCGGAGCCCCCCAAGCGGGCTCGGGCAATGAGCAGTTCTTC
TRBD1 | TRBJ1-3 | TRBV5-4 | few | CASSSTGGSGNTIYF | TGTGCCAGCAGCAGCACAGGGGGCTCTGGAAACACCATATATTTT
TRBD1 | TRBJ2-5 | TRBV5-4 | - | CASSWDREYQETQYF | TGTGCCAGCAGCTGGGACAGGGAGTACCAAGAGACCCAGTACTTC
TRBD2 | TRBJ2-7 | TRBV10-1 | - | CASSVSGRAMIYEQYF | TGCGCCAGCAGCGTTAGCGGGAGGGCCATGATCTACGAGCAGTACTTC
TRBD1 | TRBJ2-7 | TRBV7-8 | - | CASSLSGTASTEQYF | TGTGCCAGCAGCTTATCCGGGACAGCTTCAACTGAGCAGTACTTC
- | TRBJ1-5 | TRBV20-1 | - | CSARAVGTQHF | TGCAGTGCAAGAGCCGTGGGGACCCAGCATTTT